The TCR beta chain under discussion was sequenced for a study of blood T cells in healthy people across ages (dated by TCRdb to the mid-2010s). Regarding the research as a whole: In model experiments, template switching captured roughly one uniquely barcoded TCR beta cDNA molecule for every two T cells. The study measured age-related changes in TCR beta repertoire diversity using deep sequencing normalized with unique cDNA molecular identifiers. Using the same blood draw, the study looked at two additional independent replicas of 1 million unique cDNA reads for two donors, one aged 18 to 30 and the other aged 80 or older. Four age groups were formed from the donors: young (average around 15 years), middle-aged (approximately 39), aged (under 70) and long-lived (less than 85). To avoid experimental bias, donors of different ages were randomly spread across the sequencing lanes. Results and caveats for the whole study, not just this receptor: Because donor CMV infection status was unknown, age-related changes in expanded clonotypes were potentially confounded. Compared with the aged group, the long-lived group had more naive CD4+ T cells, fewer expanded clones and increased TCR diversity, a pattern suggesting age selection. Bulk unsorted PBMC profiling prevented conclusive comparison of naive and antigen-experienced compartments. Observed TCR beta diversity correlated strongly with the percentage of naive T cells measured by flow cytometry. As age increased, observed TCR beta diversity per million T cells dropped in a roughly linear way, and a significant reduction was already evident by age about 36. Estimates of total diversity based on one million sequenced T cells were considered lower bounds and underestimates.

The approximately 39 donors, aged roughly 6 to 95 years, were systemically healthy Caucasian individuals from Russia. Roughly 11 milliliters of peripheral blood were drawn from each donor into EDTA-treated Vacutainer tubes. PBMCs were isolated by Ficoll-Paque density-gradient centrifugation, with at least 6 million obtained per sample. Trizol reagent was used to extract total RNA from the PBMCs, yielding at least 6 micrograms per sample. For every donor, an aliquot of PBMCs went through flow cytometry to measure the percentages of naive CD45RAhigh/CD27high T cells. Regarding this clonotype: Its antigen target is currently unknown. Base qualities are not provided; no much larger clone lies one nucleotide away.

The CDR3 has 15 amino acids, counting the end cysteine and phenylalanine. Only CDR3 DNA is held: 45 bases, read in frame from base 1. For CDR1 and CDR2, the germline V gene lists SGHRS and YFSETQ. The germline ends are 14 bases apart after V is trimmed by 4 bases and J by 1 base. The protocol used for the library was 5' RACE. For sequencing, an Illumina HiSeq 2500 was employed. A second PCR of roughly 6 to 12 cycles was performed with a sample-barcoded 5' primer and a J-beta primer mix. Each TCR beta cDNA molecule received a unique molecular identifier from a template-switch 5' adaptor carrying 12 random nucleotides. At least 2.5 million CDR3-containing paired-end reads were obtained from each sample. The Mint cDNA synthesis kit, primed by a TRBC-specific oligonucleotide, was used to synthesize first-strand cDNA from all RNA. After uracil-DNA glycosylase treatment, a first 18-cycle PCR used universal primers M1SS and BC2_uni_R on all cDNA. As for how the authors treated the data: Normalization of each sample was performed by random selection of 1 million high-quality reads, each carrying a distinct molecular identifier. Instead of being binned into consensus sequences, reads that shared molecular identifiers were thrown out. CDR3 identification, clonotype clustering and error correction used MiTCR with a Q25 quality threshold and the strictest error-elimination algorithm. Lower-bound total TCR beta diversity was estimated with a nonparametric unseen species model using Euler transformation. Clones were called with MiXCR by TCRdb after fastp trimmed the public reads at Q25, and only in-frame beta chains were retained. Merged by CDR3 protein, the rows form single entries marked with the most common genes and DNA. Clone size and V and J calls follow TCRdb, not the original study. This sample is represented by about 650,000 distinct CDR3 sequences; about 50% of them were singletons. Less than 15% of the sample comes from the top ten.

This receptor was obtained from a woman older than 75 in good health. The rearranged segments are TRBV5-1 and TRBJ1-1, and perhaps TRBD1 as D gene, on 5 matching bases. Sequences were obtained from blood. The CDR3 sequence is CASSTTGDPNTEAFF. In nucleotide form, the sequence is TGCGCCAGCAGCACCACCGGGGACCCGAACACTGAAGCTTTCTTT.